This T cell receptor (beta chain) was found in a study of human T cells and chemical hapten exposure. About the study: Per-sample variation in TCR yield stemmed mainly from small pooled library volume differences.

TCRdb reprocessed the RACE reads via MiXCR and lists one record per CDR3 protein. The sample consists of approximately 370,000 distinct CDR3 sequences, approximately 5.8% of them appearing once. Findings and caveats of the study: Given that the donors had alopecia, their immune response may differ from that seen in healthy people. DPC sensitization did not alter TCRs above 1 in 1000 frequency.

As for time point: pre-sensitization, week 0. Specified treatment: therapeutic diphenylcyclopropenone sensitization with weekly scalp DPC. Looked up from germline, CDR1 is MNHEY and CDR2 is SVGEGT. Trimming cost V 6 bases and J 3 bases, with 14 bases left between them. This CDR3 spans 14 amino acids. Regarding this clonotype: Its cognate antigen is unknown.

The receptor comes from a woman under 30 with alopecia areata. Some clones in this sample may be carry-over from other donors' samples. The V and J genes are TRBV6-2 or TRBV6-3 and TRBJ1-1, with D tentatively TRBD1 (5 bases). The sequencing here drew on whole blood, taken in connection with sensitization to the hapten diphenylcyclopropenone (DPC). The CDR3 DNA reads TGTGCCAGCAGCCGGGGCGACACCGACACTGAAGCTTTCTTT. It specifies CASSRGDTDTEAFF.